This TCR beta chain was recorded in a study of blood T cell repertoires in COVID-19. This table comes from immunoSEQ multiplex PCR, and its TCRdb copy is limited to in-frame clones, with some not included. The table includes roughly 250,000 clones, approximately 84% detected once. The CDR3 spans 13 residues. Germline V CDR1 and CDR2: KGHDR, SFDVKD. V dropped 5 bases and J dropped 2 bases, with 8 bases sitting between them. The chain links TRBV24-1 to TRBJ1-1; weak D call: TRBD1 (5 bases). Sequences were obtained from peripheral blood. This clonotype originated in a middle-aged man with acute or convalescent COVID-19. CDR3 sequence reads: CATSVDRNTEAFF. The CDR3 bases are TGTGCCACCAGTGTAGACAGAAACACTGAAGCTTTCTTT.